These T cell receptor beta chains were read from a single sample in a study of PD-1 blockade in classical Hodgkin lymphoma. Measured with immunoSEQ multiplex PCR; TCRdb has only the in-frame clones, and not every one. The table records 20,000 to 30,000 clones, around 80% of them present only once. The sample was peripheral blood mononuclear cells (PBMCs), taken before the fourth cycle of nivolumab. All receptors come from a human donor with classical Hodgkin lymphoma. Both conserved end residues are part of each CDR3. Each record gives: D gene, J gene, clone size, V gene, CDR3 length, CDR3 protein, CDR3 DNA. A D gene is named only where the DNA matches it firmly. Only some rows state a clone size, as once, few, many or a class for expanded clones.

d_call: TRBD1; j_call: TRBJ2-5; clone_size: -; v_call: TRBV9; cdr3_length: 15; cdr3_aa: CASSAGQGAQETQYF; cdr3_nt: TGTGCCAGCAGCGCCGGCCAGGGGGCTCAAGAGACCCAGTACTTC
d_call: -; j_call: TRBJ1-2; clone_size: few; v_call: TRBV21-1; cdr3_length: 13; cdr3_aa: CASALRDNYGYTF; cdr3_nt: TGTGCCAGCGCCCTCCGGGACAACTATGGCTACACCTTC
d_call: -; j_call: TRBJ1-1; clone_size: -; v_call: TRBV7-6; cdr3_length: 14; cdr3_aa: CASSPGPPNTEAFF; cdr3_nt: TGTGCCAGCAGCCCGGGTCCGCCGAACACTGAAGCTTTCTTT
d_call: -; j_call: TRBJ2-1; clone_size: -; v_call: TRBV28; cdr3_length: 15; cdr3_aa: CASSLPLSSYNEQFF; cdr3_nt: TGTGCCAGCAGTTTGCCCCTGAGCTCCTACAATGAGCAGTTCTTC
d_call: -; j_call: TRBJ2-7; clone_size: -; v_call: TRBV9; cdr3_length: 13; cdr3_aa: CASSDSQGYEQYF; cdr3_nt: TGTGCCAGCAGCGACTCCCAGGGCTACGAGCAGTACTTC
d_call: -; j_call: TRBJ1-1; clone_size: -; v_call: TRBV2; cdr3_length: 12; cdr3_aa: CASSEIYTEAFF; cdr3_nt: TGTGCCAGCAGTGAAATTTACACTGAAGCTTTCTTT
d_call: -; j_call: TRBJ2-6; clone_size: -; v_call: TRBV9; cdr3_length: 16; cdr3_aa: CASRGSRSSGANVLTF; cdr3_nt: TGTGCCAGCAGGGGCAGCCGATCCTCTGGGGCCAACGTCCTGACTTTC
d_call: -; j_call: TRBJ2-4; clone_size: -; v_call: TRBV5-1; cdr3_length: 12; cdr3_aa: CASSLEQNIQYF; cdr3_nt: TGCGCCAGCAGCTTGGAACAAAACATTCAGTACTTC
d_call: -; j_call: TRBJ1-2; clone_size: -; v_call: TRBV7-2; cdr3_length: 12; cdr3_aa: CASSPGSYGYTF; cdr3_nt: TGTGCCAGCAGCCCCGGGTCCTATGGCTACACCTTC
d_call: -; j_call: TRBJ1-4; clone_size: -; v_call: TRBV2; cdr3_length: 11; cdr3_aa: CASSGHEKLFF; cdr3_nt: TGTGCCAGCAGTGGTCATGAAAAACTGTTTTTT
d_call: -; j_call: TRBJ2-7; clone_size: -; v_call: TRBV2; cdr3_length: 14; cdr3_aa: CASKTSGNSYEQYF; cdr3_nt: TGTGCCAGCAAAACTAGTGGTAACTCCTACGAGCAGTACTTC
d_call: -; j_call: TRBJ2-5; clone_size: few; v_call: TRBV6-5; cdr3_length: 13; cdr3_aa: CASSYNGGETQYF; cdr3_nt: TGTGCCAGCAGTTACAACGGAGGAGAGACCCAGTACTTC
d_call: -; j_call: TRBJ1-2; clone_size: once; v_call: TRBV20-1; cdr3_length: 11; cdr3_aa: CSARNKDGYTF; cdr3_nt: TGCAGTGCTAGAAATAAAGATGGCTACACCTTC
d_call: TRBD2; j_call: TRBJ2-1; clone_size: -; v_call: TRBV5-1; cdr3_length: 14; cdr3_aa: CASSGGTSNNEQFF; cdr3_nt: TGCGCCAGCAGCGGGGGGACTAGCAACAATGAGCAGTTCTTC
d_call: -; j_call: TRBJ1-1; clone_size: -; v_call: TRBV6-4; cdr3_length: 15; cdr3_aa: CASSDSGRENTEAFF; cdr3_nt: TGTGCCAGCAGTGACTCGGGGAGGGAGAACACTGAAGCTTTCTTT
d_call: TRBD2; j_call: TRBJ2-1; clone_size: -; v_call: TRBV7-9; cdr3_length: 16; cdr3_aa: CASSLTEGLAYNEQFF; cdr3_nt: TGTGCCAGCAGCCTGACCGAGGGACTAGCCTACAATGAGCAGTTCTTC
d_call: -; j_call: TRBJ1-1; clone_size: -; v_call: TRBV6-5; cdr3_length: 15; cdr3_aa: CASSYSSTGRTEAFF; cdr3_nt: TGTGCCAGCAGTTACTCGAGCACGGGGAGGACTGAAGCTTTCTTT
d_call: -; j_call: TRBJ1-5; clone_size: -; v_call: TRBV7-9; cdr3_length: 14; cdr3_aa: CASSFQGSNQPQHF; cdr3_nt: TGTGCCAGCAGCTTCCAGGGGAGCAATCAGCCCCAGCATTTT
d_call: -; j_call: TRBJ2-1; clone_size: few; v_call: TRBV11-1; cdr3_length: 14; cdr3_aa: CASSLTPLGGEEFF; cdr3_nt: TGTGCCAGCAGCTTAACCCCTCTAGGGGGTGAGGAGTTCTTC
d_call: TRBD1; j_call: TRBJ1-3; clone_size: -; v_call: TRBV27; cdr3_length: 19; cdr3_aa: CASSPTTGENHGSGNTIYF; cdr3_nt: TGTGCCAGCAGTCCGACGACAGGGGAAAATCACGGGTCTGGAAACACCATATATTTT
d_call: -; j_call: TRBJ1-6; clone_size: -; v_call: TRBV2; cdr3_length: 13; cdr3_aa: CASQGDYNSPLHF; cdr3_nt: TGTGCCAGCCAGGGAGACTATAATTCACCCCTCCACTTT
d_call: TRBD1; j_call: TRBJ2-7; clone_size: once; v_call: TRBV30; cdr3_length: 14; cdr3_aa: CAWSSGQGFYEQYF; cdr3_nt: TGTGCCTGGAGTTCGGGACAGGGGTTCTACGAGCAGTACTTC
d_call: -; j_call: TRBJ2-5; clone_size: -; v_call: TRBV2; cdr3_length: 14; cdr3_aa: CASSEGTDQETQYF; cdr3_nt: TGTGCCAGCAGTGAAGGGACAGACCAAGAGACCCAGTACTTC
d_call: TRBD2; j_call: TRBJ2-7; clone_size: -; v_call: TRBV5-1; cdr3_length: 15; cdr3_aa: CASNPITSGSYEQYF; cdr3_nt: TGCGCCAGCAACCCTATAACTAGCGGGTCCTACGAGCAGTACTTC
d_call: -; j_call: TRBJ2-1; clone_size: -; v_call: TRBV29-1; cdr3_length: 13; cdr3_aa: CSVVYLLEGTQFF; cdr3_nt: TGCAGCGTTGTCTATTTACTGGAGGGGACGCAGTTCTTC
d_call: -; j_call: TRBJ2-1; clone_size: -; v_call: TRBV30; cdr3_length: 10; cdr3_aa: CAWSGGEQFF; cdr3_nt: TGTGCCTGGAGTGGCGGGGAGCAGTTCTTC
d_call: -; j_call: TRBJ1-3; clone_size: -; v_call: TRBV28; cdr3_length: 15; cdr3_aa: CASSSGAADGNTIYF; cdr3_nt: TGTGCCAGCAGTTCAGGGGCGGCGGATGGAAACACCATATATTTT
d_call: -; j_call: TRBJ2-3; clone_size: few; v_call: TRBV9; cdr3_length: 13; cdr3_aa: CASSVGGADTQYF; cdr3_nt: TGTGCCAGCAGCGTCGGGGGCGCGGATACGCAGTATTTT
d_call: TRBD2; j_call: TRBJ2-3; clone_size: -; v_call: TRBV7-6; cdr3_length: 14; cdr3_aa: CASSLELAADTQYF; cdr3_nt: TGTGCCAGCAGCTTAGAACTAGCGGCAGATACGCAGTATTTT
d_call: -; j_call: TRBJ2-7; clone_size: -; v_call: TRBV4-1; cdr3_length: 16; cdr3_aa: CASSQDTVGSTYEQYF; cdr3_nt: TGCGCCAGCAGCCAAGATACGGTGGGGTCCACCTACGAGCAGTACTTC
d_call: -; j_call: TRBJ2-7; clone_size: -; v_call: TRBV2; cdr3_length: 14; cdr3_aa: CASSELAPSYEQYF; cdr3_nt: TGTGCCAGCAGTGAACTAGCTCCATCCTACGAGCAGTACTTC
d_call: TRBD2; j_call: TRBJ2-5; clone_size: -; v_call: TRBV7-2; cdr3_length: 16; cdr3_aa: CASSSLGLAGQETQYF; cdr3_nt: TGTGCCAGCAGCTCACTGGGACTAGCGGGGCAAGAGACCCAGTACTTC
d_call: -; j_call: TRBJ2-7; clone_size: -; v_call: TRBV9; cdr3_length: 15; cdr3_aa: CASSPGSGGSYEQCF; cdr3_nt: TGTGCCAGCAGCCCGGGAAGCGGTGGCTCCTACGAGCAGTGCTTC